These 3 T cell receptor beta chains share one sample of origin, sequenced in a study of cytotoxic CD8 clonotypes in ibrutinib-treated CLL. Clones were sequenced by immunoSEQ multiplex PCR, and TCRdb holds only the in-frame ones, with some missing. The sample records 200,000 to 250,000 clones, around 75% being singletons. The sequences come from PBMCs, collected after 12 months of ibrutinib treatment. The receptors were gathered from a human donor with chronic lymphocytic leukemia.

The chain combines TRBV19 with TRBJ1-4; D perhaps matches TRBD1 (5 bases). Germline assignment: CDR1 LNHDA and CDR2 SQIVND (reference sequence). The CDR3 has 17 amino acids. V was trimmed by 0 bases and J by 8 bases, leaving 19 bases between them. CDR3 residues: CASSIDLSRGRSEKLFF. The DNA of the CDR3 is TGTGCCAGTAGTATAGATCTATCAAGGGGACGAAGCGAAAAACTGTTTTTT.

This clone was counted a few times. The genes are TRBV7-3 and TRBJ2-4; D is uncertain. The V gene's germline CDR1 is SGHTA and CDR2 FQGTGA. CDR3 length: 15 residues. Trimming left V 3 bases short and J 2 bases short, with 11 bases between. The CDR3 DNA reads as TGTGCCAGCAGCTTGGAAGCGAACCCCAAAAACATTCAGTACTTC. Translation gives CASSLEANPKNIQYF.

Here the CDR3 reads CASSLAPAAGNEQFF. DNA of the CDR3: TGCGCCAGCAGCTTGGCACCTGCCGCAGGAAATGAGCAGTTCTTC. This chain links TRBV5-1 with TRBJ2-1; D is unresolved. With 0 bases removed from V and 7 bases from J, the gap between germline ends came to 14 bases. This CDR3 has 15 residues. Germline lookup yields CDR1 SGHRS and CDR2 YFSETQ.